These 30 T cell receptor beta chains were all obtained from the same sample, sequenced in a study of shared clonotypes between healthy human individuals. Sequencing was performed with immunoSEQ multiplex PCR; in TCRdb, only in-frame clones are kept and a portion is missing. Of under 1,100,000 clones detected, more than 60% appear once; the ten largest clones hold about 1.5%. Sequenced material: memory CD4+ T cells sorted from blood. The sample's subset: CD45RA-negative fraction. The receptors here all came from a man between 18 and 35 years old in good health.

This clone was found many times. The chain carries TRBV10-1 and TRBJ1-1; unclear D gene. Germline values: CDR1 WNHNN, CDR2 SYGVQD (reference sequence). The CDR3 is made up of 15 amino acids. V was trimmed by 3 bases and J by 2 bases, leaving 13 bases between them. The CDR3 loop is CASSDGYSGNTEAFF. The CDR3 DNA reads TGCGCCAGCAGTGACGGTTATTCGGGCAACACTGAAGCTTTCTTT.

The chain employs TRBV5-8 and TRBJ2-7, with D tentatively TRBD1 (10 bases). Germline loops: CDR1 SGHTS, CDR2 YDEGEE. This CDR3 spans 18 amino acids. V lost 6 bases, J lost 0 bases, and 25 bases lay in between. The CDR3 loop is CASTRDRGPAGGSYEQYF. CDR3 sequence (DNA): TGTGCCAGCACCCGGGACAGGGGACCAGCGGGAGGCTCCTACGAGCAGTACTTC.

The rearrangement uses TRBV10-3 and TRBJ2-7; 7 bases map to TRBD1. CDR3 size: 14 residues. Germline V gene lookup returns CDR1 ENHRY and CDR2 SYGVKD. V gave up 0 bases and J gave up 5 bases; unmatched junction bases: 4. CDR3: CAISESTTGNEQYF. CDR3 bases: TGTGCCATCAGTGAGTCGACGACAGGGAACGAGCAGTACTTC.

The chain couples TRBV28 to TRBJ1-1; D not resolved. CDR1 and CDR2 (germline): MDHEN, SYDVKM. There are 16 residues in the CDR3. The germline V and J ends were trimmed by 5 bases and 1 base, with 17 bases remaining between them. The CDR3 protein is CASSQRRYPRNTEAFF. The CDR3 nucleotides read TGTGCCAGCAGTCAAAGGAGATATCCCAGGAACACTGAAGCTTTCTTT.

Only a few counts were recorded for this clone. The rearrangement joins TRBV6-1 to TRBJ2-5; 9 nucleotides line up with TRBD1. V was clipped by 1 base and J by 9 bases; unmatched bases: 6. Germline V gene data show CDR1 as MNHNS and CDR2 as SASEGT. This CDR3 is 14 amino acids long. The CDR3 bases are TGTGCCAGCAGTGAAGTACAGGGGGCTATGGCCCAGTACTTC. Residues: CASSEVQGAMAQYF.

There are a few counts of this clone. The CDR3 nucleotides are TGTGCCAGCAGTAGATTTGGGGGCGGCTACACCTTC. This gives the protein CASSRFGGGYTF. This rearrangement joins TRBV25-1 to TRBJ1-2; a possible D gene is TRBD1 (6 bases). Germline V lookup: CDR1 MGHDK, CDR2 SYGVNS. Trimming stripped 5 bases from V and 8 bases from J, with 12 bases between. This CDR3 has 12 residues.

A remark on this clone: At the DNA level, this CDR3 is encoded by other sequences in the same sample as well. This rearrangement joins TRBV5-5 to TRBJ1-4; no reliable D call. The germline gives CDR1 SGHKS, CDR2 YYEKEE (reference sequence). The CDR3 is 11 residues long. Between the trimmed V and J ends, which lost 0 bases and 7 bases, there was a span of 1 base. CDR3 nucleotide sequence: TGTGCCAGCAGCTTGGTTGAAAAACTGTTTTTT. This codes for CASSLVEKLFF.

The genes are TRBV18 and TRBJ2-3; D unclear. This CDR3 is 16 amino acids long. From germline, CDR1 is KGHSH and CDR2 LQKENI. Trimming stripped 1 base from V and 2 bases from J, with 13 bases between. CDR3 residues: CASSPRSHGSTDTQYF. CDR3 in DNA: TGTGCCAGCTCACCACGGTCCCACGGTTCCACAGATACGCAGTATTTT.

V usage is TRBV19 and J usage is TRBJ1-1; no firm D call. Trimming pared 7 bases from V and 4 bases from J, leaving 25 bases between. This CDR3 has 17 residues. Germline loops: CDR1 LNHDA, CDR2 SQIVND (reference sequence). Here the CDR3 reads CASTPTGSQIWSTEAFF. The CDR3 nucleotides read TGTGCCAGTACCCCTACGGGGAGCCAGATTTGGAGCACTGAAGCTTTCTTT. Based on the CDR3 plus reference TRBV19 and TRBJ1-1, the full variable domain is DGGITQSPKYLFRKEGQNVTLSCEQNLNHDAMYWYRQDPGQGLRLIYYSQIVNDFQKGDIAEGYSVSREKKESFPLTVTSAQKNPTAFYLCASTPTGSQIWSTEAFFGQGTRLTVV.

Points on this clone: A far larger clone is off by one base, so a read error is likely. The same CDR3 is also encoded by other DNA sequences in this sample. The chain carries TRBV5-1 and TRBJ2-7, with 7 bases matching TRBD1. The V gene's germline CDR1 is SGHRS and CDR2 YFSETQ. The junction had 10 bases not matched to a gene; V was cut back by 4 bases and J by 6 bases. This CDR3 spans 14 amino acids. The DNA for the CDR3 is TGCGCCAGCAGCGGGACCGGGACAGAGCTCGAGCAGTACTTC. Protein product: CASSGTGTELEQYF.

The V gene is TRBV7-9, the J gene TRBJ2-1; possibly TRBD1 for D (6 bases). The CDR3 extends over 14 amino acids. Germline-derived CDR1 and CDR2 are SEHNR and FQNEAQ (reference sequence). V was pared by 2 bases and J by 7 bases, with 12 bases between. CDR3 residues: CASSLTEQGNEQFF. For the CDR3, the DNA is TGTGCCAGCAGCTTAACGGAGCAGGGGAATGAGCAGTTCTTC.

The chain couples TRBV6-5 to TRBJ2-7; the match to TRBD2 covers 9 bases. The CDR3 has 14 residues. The germline V gene encodes CDR1 MNHEY and CDR2 SVGAGI. J gave up 5 bases and V 7 bases, and 9 bases lay outside the gene matches. CDR3 loop: CASKRGVQADEQYF. The CDR3 bases are TGTGCCAGCAAGCGGGGGGTTCAAGCGGACGAGCAGTACTTC.

The chain is built from TRBV19 and TRBJ1-1; D gene uncertain. This CDR3 spans 14 amino acids. V was shortened by 4 bases and J by 1 base, with 10 bases between the two germline ends. CDR1 is LNHDA, CDR2 SQIVND, per germline (reference sequence). The CDR3 loop reads CASSTGRTNTEAFF. The CDR3 DNA reads TGTGCCAGTAGTACTGGACGGACGAACACTGAAGCTTTCTTT.

The table lists this clone with a few counts. The rearrangement joins TRBV2 to TRBJ1-2; the D gene is possibly TRBD1 (6 bases). The CDR3 has 14 amino acids. Germline CDR1 is SNHLY and CDR2 is FYNNEI. The V end was cut by 0 bases, the J end by 5 bases, with 10 bases between. CDR3 nucleotides: TGTGCCAGCAGTGAAGCGACAGGTCGGTATGGCTACACCTTC. This gives the protein CASSEATGRYGYTF.

This chain joins TRBV6-1 and TRBJ2-2; 12 positions match TRBD2. The CDR3 spans 19 residues. The germline CDR1 and CDR2 sequences are MNHNS and SASEGT. Germline trimming cut 3 bases from V and 5 bases from J; bases unmatched to any gene: 13. CDR3: CASSERLAGASLRTGELFF. The DNA for the CDR3 is TGTGCCAGCAGTGAGAGACTAGCGGGAGCAAGTTTGCGGACCGGGGAGCTGTTTTTT.

The chain joins TRBV7-2 to TRBJ1-2; D uncertain. Per germline, CDR1 SGHTA and CDR2 FQGNSA. Trimming removed 3 bases from V and 12 bases from J, with 14 bases in between. The CDR3 is made up of 12 amino acids. The CDR3 region has the DNA TGTGCCAGCAGCTTTGTGCGGGGAGAAAACACCTTC. Protein product: CASSFVRGENTF.

This chain uses TRBV4-2 with TRBJ2-5, with 9 bases matching TRBD1. J lost 1 base, V lost 3 bases, and 12 bases had no gene match. The CDR3 has 18 residues. The germline V gene encodes CDR1 LGHNA and CDR2 YNFKEQ. DNA of the CDR3: TGTGCCAGCAGCCAGGGGGGGTTACAGGGGGCTCTCCAAGAGACCCAGTACTTC. Residues: CASSQGGLQGALQETQYF.

The J gene is TRBJ1-1, the V gene TRBV19; no clear D. The V and J ends lost 7 bases and 0 bases respectively, with 21 bases between them. CDR1 and CDR2 (germline): LNHDA, SQIVND (reference sequence). The CDR3 length is 17 residues. In DNA form, the CDR3 reads TGTGCCAGTACTCCACCCCCGTTCAGCCCAATGAACACTGAAGCTTTCTTT. Its protein product is CASTPPPFSPMNTEAFF.

The chain combines TRBV25-1 with TRBJ2-1; D is possibly TRBD1 (5 bases). Germline V gene data show CDR1 as MGHDK and CDR2 as SYGVNS. The CDR3 extends over 11 amino acids. The V end was cut by 10 bases, the J end by 10 bases, with 14 bases between. In DNA form, the CDR3 reads TGTGCCACTTCCAGGGAAGACGAGCAGTTCTTC. Its protein product is CATSREDEQFF.

The J gene is TRBJ2-7, the V gene TRBV19, with D unresolved. Germline V lookup: CDR1 LNHDA, CDR2 SQIVND (reference sequence). The CDR3 is made up of 15 amino acids. Between the trimmed V and J ends, which lost 0 bases and 1 base, there was a span of 10 bases. In DNA, the CDR3 is TGTGCCAGTAGTATAGATGTCGGAATTTCCTACGAGCAGTACTTC. Translated, it gives CASSIDVGISYEQYF. Looking up the rest from reference TRBV19 and TRBJ2-7 gives the full variable domain: DGGITQSPKYLFRKEGQNVTLSCEQNLNHDAMYWYRQDPGQGLRLIYYSQIVNDFQKGDIAEGYSVSREKKESFPLTVTSAQKNPTAFYLCASSIDVGISYEQYFGPGTRLTVT.

This chain connects TRBV6-1 to TRBJ2-7, with D perhaps given as TRBD1 or TRBD2 (5 bases each). Trimming removed 2 bases at V and 3 bases at J, with 14 bases between. There are 15 residues in the CDR3. Germline values: CDR1 MNHNS, CDR2 SASEGT. In nucleotides, the CDR3 is TGTGCCAGCAGTGAAACCCCGGGACCGAACTACGAGCAGTACTTC. Translation gives CASSETPGPNYEQYF.

V gene TRBV29-1 combines with J gene TRBJ2-5; D possibly corresponds to TRBD2 (6 bases). Trimming left V 5 bases short and J 4 bases short, with 11 bases between. The CDR3 spans 12 residues. Germline-derived CDR1 and CDR2 are SQVTM and ANQGSEA. The CDR3 spells CSVQFGGETQYF. CDR3 DNA: TGCAGCGTTCAGTTCGGGGGAGAGACCCAGTACTTC.

This clone turned up a few times. Other nucleotide sequences in the sample specify the same CDR3. The chain is built from TRBV30 and TRBJ1-1, with a tentative D call TRBD1 (6 bases). Deletions cut 4 bases from V and 1 base from J, with 7 bases between. The CDR3 loop spans 12 amino acids. Germline loops: CDR1 GTSNPN, CDR2 SVGIG (reference sequence). CDR3 sequence reads: CAWTDRNTEAFF. DNA of the CDR3: TGTGCCTGGACGGACAGGAACACTGAAGCTTTCTTT.

The chain combines TRBV13 with TRBJ2-2; unclear D gene. Germline V gene data show CDR1 as PRHDT and CDR2 as FYEKMQ (reference sequence). Trimming stripped 7 bases from V and 7 bases from J, with 16 bases between. This CDR3 is built from 14 residues. This CDR3 reads CASNQLGKGGELFF. The CDR3 nucleotides are TGTGCCAGCAACCAGTTGGGGAAGGGCGGGGAGCTGTTTTTT. The complete variable domain, with remaining parts taken from reference TRBV13 and TRBJ2-2, reads AAGVIQSPRHLIKEKRETATLKCYPIPRHDTVYWYQQGPGQDPQFLISFYEKMQSDKGSIPDRFSAQQFSDYHSELNMSSLELGDSALYFCASNQLGKGGELFFGEGSRLTVL.

The V call is TRBV19, the J call TRBJ2-4; D tentatively fits TRBD1 or TRBD2 (5 bases each). Trimming removed 5 bases from V and 0 bases from J, with 14 bases in between. CDR3 length: 16 residues. Germline assignment: CDR1 LNHDA and CDR2 SQIVND (reference sequence). The CDR3 coding sequence is TGTGCCAGTAGTCCGATCCCCGGGACAGCCAAAAACATTCAGTACTTC. Amino acid sequence: CASSPIPGTAKNIQYF.

The chain combines TRBV6-4 with TRBJ1-2; no definite D call. Trimming stripped 3 bases from V and 2 bases from J, with 10 bases between. The CDR3 is made up of 14 amino acids. CDR1 MRHNA and CDR2 SNTAGT come from the germline V gene. CDR3 region: CASSEGSANYGYTF. The DNA of the CDR3 is TGTGCCAGCAGTGAAGGTTCAGCGAACTATGGCTACACCTTC.

This clone counts as medium-sized. This chain links TRBV7-6 with TRBJ1-1; 10 nucleotides match TRBD1. The ends lost 5 bases at V and 7 bases at J; junction bases unmatched: 4. Germline CDR1 reads SGHVS; CDR2 reads FNYEAQ. The CDR3 consists of 13 residues. CDR3 bases: TGTGCCAGCAGCCCTGGGACAGGGGTTGAAGCTTTCTTT. It translates to CASSPGTGVEAFF.

The CDR3 DNA follows: TGTGCCAGCAGCCGAACCGGGGGAACCGGTGGCTACACCTTC. Translating gives CASSRTGGTGGYTF. The rearrangement uses TRBV7-9 and TRBJ1-2; TRBD1 might be the D (5 bases). CDR1 is SEHNR and CDR2 is FQNEAQ in the germline V gene (reference sequence). The CDR3 length is 14 residues. The germline V and J ends were trimmed by 5 bases and 7 bases, with 17 bases remaining between them.

Note on this clone: A much more abundant neighbour one base away suggests this may be a read error. The V call is TRBV5-1, the J call TRBJ2-1, with 11 bases that match TRBD1. V lost 4 bases to trimming and J lost 6 bases; unmatched junction nucleotides: 3. CDR1 is SGHRS, CDR2 YFSETQ, per germline. The CDR3 contains 14 residues. The CDR3 loop reads CASSPGTGGNEQFF. For the CDR3, the DNA is TGCGCCAGCAGCCCCGGGACAGGGGGCAATGAGCAGTTCTTC.

The rearrangement joins TRBV6-1 to TRBJ2-1; D is uncertain. The CDR3 spans 13 residues. V dropped 5 bases and J dropped 4 bases, with 9 bases sitting between them. In germline, CDR1 is MNHNS, CDR2 SASEGT. CDR3 DNA sequence: TGTGCCAGCAGTCCCCTTGGGTACAATGAGCAGTTCTTC. It codes for CASSPLGYNEQFF.